The present TCR beta chain was sequenced within a study of T cells in Graves' hyperthyroidism and ophthalmopathy. This CDR3 is 17 amino acids long. The germline CDR1 and CDR2 sequences are SNHLY and FYNNEI. Trimming removed 5 bases at V and 1 base at J, with 15 bases between. Amplification yielded TCR beta CDR3 regions, with RNA transcripts as the source. TCR CDR3 underwent first-round RT-PCR with the HTBI primer set. TCRdb itself ran the multiplex PCR reads through MiXCR, one entry per CDR3 protein. The table lists hundreds of thousands of distinct CDR3 sequences, just under 20% of them singletons. The receptor comes from a middle-aged man with Graves' ophthalmopathy. The sequenced material came from blood. The rearrangement links TRBV2 to TRBJ2-6; D call uncertain. The CDR3 is CASSLPRTESGANVLTF. Written as DNA, the CDR3 is TGTGCCAGCAGTCTCCCCCGTACTGAGTCTGGGGCCAACGTCCTGACTTTC.